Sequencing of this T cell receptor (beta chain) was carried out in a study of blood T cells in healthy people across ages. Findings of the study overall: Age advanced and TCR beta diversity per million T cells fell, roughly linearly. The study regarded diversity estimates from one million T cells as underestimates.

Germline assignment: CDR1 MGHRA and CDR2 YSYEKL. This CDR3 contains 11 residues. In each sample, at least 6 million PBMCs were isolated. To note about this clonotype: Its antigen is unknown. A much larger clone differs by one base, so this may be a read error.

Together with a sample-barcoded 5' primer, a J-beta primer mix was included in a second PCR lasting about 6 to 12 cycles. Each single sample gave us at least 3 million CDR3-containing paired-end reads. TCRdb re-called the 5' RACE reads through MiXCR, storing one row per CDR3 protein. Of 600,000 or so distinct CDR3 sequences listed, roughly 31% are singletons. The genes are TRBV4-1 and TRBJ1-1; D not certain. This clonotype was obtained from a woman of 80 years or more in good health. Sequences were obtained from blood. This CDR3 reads CASKLNTAAFF. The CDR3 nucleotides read TGCGCCAGCAAATTGAACACTGCAGCTTTCTTT.